A single sample is the source of the 20 T cell receptor beta chains below, sequenced in a study of T cell responses to AZD1222 COVID-19 vaccine. Clones were read by immunoSEQ multiplex PCR, and TCRdb kept only the in-frame ones, dropping some. The sample lists about 68,000 clones, approximately 80% occurring once. Here the sequenced sample was peripheral blood, taken on day 0 of AZD1222 vaccination. These receptors were collected from an adult in good health.

This chain joins TRBV28 and TRBJ1-4, with 8 bases aligning to TRBD1. Germline values: CDR1 MDHEN, CDR2 SYDVKM. The CDR3 sequence is 14 residues long. Trimming cost V 7 bases and J 7 bases; bases outside gene matches: 8. The CDR3 region has the DNA TGTGCCAGCACTCCCAGGGGGCGGCGTGAAAAACTGTTTTTT. It encodes CASTPRGRREKLFF.

This chain joins TRBV2 and TRBJ2-5; perhaps TRBD1 as D (5 bases). V lost 8 bases to trimming and J lost 5 bases, with 12 bases between them. CDR1 is SNHLY and CDR2 is FYNNEI in the germline V gene. The CDR3 contains 12 residues. The CDR3 loop is CASQGGVETQYF. The DNA of the CDR3 is TGTGCCAGCCAGGGCGGCGTGGAGACCCAGTACTTC.

V and J are TRBV2 and TRBJ1-6; D possibly corresponds to TRBD1 (6 bases). CDR3 length equals 15 residues. Trimming took 6 bases from V and 2 from J, leaving 11 bases between them. Germline lookup yields CDR1 SNHLY and CDR2 FYNNEI. CDR3: CASRVQGTYNSPLHF. The DNA of the CDR3 is TGTGCCAGCAGGGTACAGGGCACCTATAATTCACCCCTCCACTTT.

This rearrangement joins TRBV5-1 to TRBJ2-3; 7 bases are shared with TRBD1. The germline gives CDR1 SGHRS, CDR2 YFSETQ. J lost 1 base, V lost 4 bases, and 3 bases had no gene match. This CDR3 is built from 14 residues. CDR3 protein: CASSRGLGTDTQYF. CDR3 coding DNA: TGCGCCAGCAGCAGGGGGCTTGGCACAGATACGCAGTATTTT.

V gene TRBV7-2 combines with J gene TRBJ2-2; D ambiguous. The germline CDR1 and CDR2 sequences are SGHTA and FQGNSA. This CDR3 is 13 amino acids long. The V end lost 6 bases, the J end lost 4 bases, and 9 bases lay between the germline ends. CDR3 sequence (DNA): TGTGCCAGCAGAGAGGCCATCACCGGGGAGCTGTTTTTT. Its translation is CASREAITGELFF.

The V and J genes are TRBV10-3 and TRBJ2-2; maybe TRBD1 (6 bases). Trimming took 1 base from V and 4 from J, leaving 10 bases between them. The CDR3 is 15 amino acids. Germline V gene lookup returns CDR1 ENHRY and CDR2 SYGVKD. CDR3 nucleotide sequence: TGTGCCATCAGTGAGTTGGGGGCGATCACCGGGGAGCTGTTTTTT. It translates to CAISELGAITGELFF.

This clone was counted a few times. The rearrangement links TRBV6-6 to TRBJ1-1; D is undetermined. The germline V and J ends were trimmed by 8 bases and 1 base, with 11 bases remaining between them. The CDR3 extends over 13 amino acids. Germline CDR1 MNHNY, CDR2 SVGAGI (reference sequence). The CDR3 reads CASQPDKNTEAFF. CDR3 DNA: TGTGCCAGCCAACCCGACAAGAACACTGAAGCTTTCTTT.

This sequence joins TRBV19 and TRBJ1-1, with D uncertain. The germline V gene has CDR1 LNHDA and CDR2 SQIVND (reference sequence). V lost 5 bases and J lost 1, with 23 bases in between. The CDR3 length is 18 residues. CDR3 in amino acids: CASSQWVEGLIRNTEAFF. CDR3 coding DNA: TGTGCCAGTAGTCAATGGGTAGAGGGTCTAATTAGGAACACTGAAGCTTTCTTT.

The V call is TRBV6-5, the J call TRBJ1-2, with D possibly being TRBD1 (5 bases). The CDR3 loop spans 12 amino acids. Looked up from germline, CDR1 is MNHEY and CDR2 is SVGAGI. The V gene lost 8 bases and the J gene lost 4 bases, with 11 bases spanning the gap. DNA for the CDR3: TGTGCCAGCCCGGGGCCTTTCTATGGCTACACCTTC. Its translation is CASPGPFYGYTF.

The chain recombines TRBV19 with TRBJ1-1; TRBD1 might be the D (5 bases). The V end was cut by 4 bases, the J end by 0 bases, with 12 bases between. The CDR3 totals 15 residues. The germline V gene has CDR1 LNHDA and CDR2 SQIVND (reference sequence). DNA of the CDR3: TGTGCCAGTAGTACCCGGGGAGGGGTGAACACTGAAGCTTTCTTT. This gives the protein CASSTRGGVNTEAFF.

The V call is TRBV5-4, the J call TRBJ1-4, with TRBD1 identical over 8 bases. Germline CDR1 and CDR2: SGHNT and YYREEE (reference sequence). Trimming removed 2 bases from V and 8 bases from J; junction bases left unmatched: 8. CDR3 length: 15 residues. The CDR3 sequence is CASSFQGARDEKLFF. In DNA, the CDR3 is TGTGCCAGCAGCTTCCAGGGGGCGAGGGACGAAAAACTGTTTTTT.

The chain links TRBV12-5 to TRBJ1-2; D uncertain. This CDR3 has 24 amino acids. Trimming stripped 2 bases from V and 7 bases from J, with 44 bases between. Germline CDR1 is LGHNT and CDR2 is FRNRAP. The CDR3 region is CASGLIGGGMLIGSSSSVGPGYTF. Written as DNA, the CDR3 is TGTGCTAGTGGTTTGATCGGTGGCGGGATGTTAATAGGTTCGAGTTCCTCGGTGGGCCCTGGCTACACCTTC.

This chain uses TRBV4-1 with TRBJ2-7; 11 bases fit TRBD2. Germline CDR1 and CDR2: MGHRA and YSYEKL. There are 19 residues in the CDR3. The V gene end was trimmed by 4 bases and the J gene end by 0 bases; junction bases not matched to a gene: 14. This CDR3 reads CASSRKRSGGDTPSYEQYF. The DNA for the CDR3 is TGCGCCAGCAGCCGAAAGCGTAGCGGGGGGGACACTCCCTCCTACGAGCAGTACTTC.

The V and J genes are TRBV29-1 and TRBJ2-5; 11 nucleotides match TRBD2. V shed 6 bases and J 1 base; nucleotides not matched to a gene: 4. The CDR3 totals 14 residues. In germline, CDR1 is SQVTM, CDR2 ANQGSEA. This CDR3 is CSVPTSGAQETQYF. CDR3 nucleotide sequence: TGCAGCGTGCCGACTAGCGGGGCCCAAGAGACCCAGTACTTC.

V is TRBV7-9 and J is TRBJ2-7; the match to TRBD2 covers 12 bases. The CDR3 sequence is 14 residues long. After removal of 6 bases from V and 6 bases from J, the junction contained 6 bases not matched to a gene. Germline loops: CDR1 SEHNR, CDR2 FQNEAQ (reference sequence). CDR3 DNA sequence: TGTGCCAGCAGTCTAGCGGGGGGGCCGGTCGAGCAGTACTTC. Its protein product is CASSLAGGPVEQYF. Filled out from reference TRBV7-9 and TRBJ2-7, the complete variable domain reads DTGVSQNPRHKITKRGQNVTFRCDPISEHNRLYWYRQTLGQGPEFLTYFQNEAQLEKSRLLSDRFSAERPKGSFSTLEIQRTEQGDSAMYLCASSLAGGPVEQYFGPGTRLTVT.

V is TRBV13 and J is TRBJ2-1; no reliable D call. Trimming pared 2 bases from V and 9 bases from J, leaving 5 bases between. The CDR3 is made up of 11 amino acids. Germline CDR1 and CDR2: PRHDT and FYEKMQ (reference sequence). CDR3 DNA: TGTGCCAGCAGCTTACTCGGTGAGCAGTTCTTC. As protein: CASSLLGEQFF.

This chain joins TRBV3-1 (or the pseudogene TRBV3-2) and TRBJ2-1; maybe TRBD2 (5 bases). The germline gives CDR1 LGHDT, CDR2 YNNKEL (reference sequence). The CDR3 length is 13 residues. Between the trimmed V and J ends, which lost 4 bases and 7 bases, there was a span of 11 bases. CDR3 nucleotides: TGTGCCAGCAGCCTGTCTAGCCTGAATGAGCAGTTCTTC. It translates to CASSLSSLNEQFF.

This clone has just one count. The J gene is TRBJ2-1, the V gene TRBV12-3 or TRBV12-4; D gene ambiguous. This CDR3 contains 12 residues. Trimming shortened V by 5 bases and J by 10 bases, and 12 bases separated the two germline ends. CDR3 region: CASSLSGWEQFF. DNA of the CDR3: TGTGCCAGCAGTCTATCCGGTTGGGAGCAGTTCTTC.

This clone was counted once. This rearrangement joins TRBV3-1 (or the pseudogene TRBV3-2) to TRBJ2-5; no clear D. Looked up from germline, CDR1 is LGHDT and CDR2 is YNNKEL (reference sequence). The CDR3 sequence is 12 residues long. Trimming removed 4 bases from V and 5 bases from J, with 8 bases in between. The CDR3 is CASSPLWETQYF. The CDR3 DNA is TGTGCCAGCAGCCCCCTGTGGGAGACCCAGTACTTC.

Here the CDR3 DNA reads TGTGCCAGCAGTTACACAGACAGGGATCCCAATCAGCCCCAGCATTTT. Its translation is CASSYTDRDPNQPQHF. The chain joins TRBV6-5 to TRBJ1-5; TRBD1 matches at 7 bases. This CDR3 has 16 residues. From germline, CDR1 is MNHEY and CDR2 SVGAGI. Unmatched junction bases numbered 7, after V lost 2 bases and J lost 3 bases.